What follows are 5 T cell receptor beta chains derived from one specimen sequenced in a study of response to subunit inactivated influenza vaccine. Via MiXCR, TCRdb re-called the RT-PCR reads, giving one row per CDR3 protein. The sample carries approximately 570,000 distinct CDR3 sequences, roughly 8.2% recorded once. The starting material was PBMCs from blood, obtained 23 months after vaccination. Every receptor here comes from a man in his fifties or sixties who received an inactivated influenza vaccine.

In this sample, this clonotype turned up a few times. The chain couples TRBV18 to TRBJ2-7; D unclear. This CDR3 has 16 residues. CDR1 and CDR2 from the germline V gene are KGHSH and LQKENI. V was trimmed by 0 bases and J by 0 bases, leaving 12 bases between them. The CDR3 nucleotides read TGTGCCAGCTCACCACCGAGTCTCAGAAGCTCCTACGAGCAGTACTTC. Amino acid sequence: CASSPPSLRSSYEQYF.

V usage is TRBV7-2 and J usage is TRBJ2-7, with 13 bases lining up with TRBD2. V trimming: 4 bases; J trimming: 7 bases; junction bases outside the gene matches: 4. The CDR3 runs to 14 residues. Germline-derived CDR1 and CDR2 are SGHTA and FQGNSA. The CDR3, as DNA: TGTGCCAGCAGCTACTGGACTAGCGGGGGTGAGCAGTACTTC. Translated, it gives CASSYWTSGGEQYF.

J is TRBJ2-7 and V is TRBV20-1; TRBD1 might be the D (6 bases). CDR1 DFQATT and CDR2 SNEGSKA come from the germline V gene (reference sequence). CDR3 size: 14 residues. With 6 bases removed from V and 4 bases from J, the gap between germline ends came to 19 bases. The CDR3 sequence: CSATGTKAIYEQYF. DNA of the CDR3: TGCAGTGCGACCGGGACAAAGGCCATTTACGAGCAGTACTTC.

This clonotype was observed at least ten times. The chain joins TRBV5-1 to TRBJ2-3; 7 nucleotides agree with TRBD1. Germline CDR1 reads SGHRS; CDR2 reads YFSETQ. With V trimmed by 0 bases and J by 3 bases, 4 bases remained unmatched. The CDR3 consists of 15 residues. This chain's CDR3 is CASSLEGGKTDTQYF. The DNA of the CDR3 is TGCGCCAGCAGCTTGGAAGGGGGCAAGACAGATACGCAGTATTTT. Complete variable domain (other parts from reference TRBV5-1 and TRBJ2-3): KAGVTQTPRYLIKTRGQQVTLSCSPISGHRSVSWYQQTPGQGLQFLFEYFSETQRNKGNFPGRFSGRQFSNSRSEMNVSTLELGDSALYLCASSLEGGKTDTQYFGPGTRLTVL.

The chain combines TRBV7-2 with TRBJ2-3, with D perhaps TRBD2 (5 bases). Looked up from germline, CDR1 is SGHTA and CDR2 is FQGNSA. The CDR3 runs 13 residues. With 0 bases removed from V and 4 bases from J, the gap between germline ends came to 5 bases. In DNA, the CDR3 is TGTGCCAGCAGCTTAGCGGAGGCAGATACGCAGTATTTT. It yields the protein CASSLAEADTQYF.